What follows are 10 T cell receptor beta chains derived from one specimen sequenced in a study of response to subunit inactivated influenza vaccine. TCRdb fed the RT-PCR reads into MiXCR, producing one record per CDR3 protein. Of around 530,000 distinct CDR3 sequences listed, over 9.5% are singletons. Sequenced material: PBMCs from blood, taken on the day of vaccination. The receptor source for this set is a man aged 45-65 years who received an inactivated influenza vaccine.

The DNA of the CDR3 is TGTGCCAGCAGCTTAGGGCGAGGGGGCTTAGGAACTGAAGCTTTCTTT. Residues: CASSLGRGGLGTEAFF. This chain links TRBV13 with TRBJ1-1, with 7 bases identical to TRBD1. The CDR3 runs to 16 residues. The V and J ends lost 0 bases and 5 bases, in that order; junction bases with no gene match: 9. Germline V gene sequence: CDR1 PRHDT, CDR2 FYEKMQ (reference sequence).

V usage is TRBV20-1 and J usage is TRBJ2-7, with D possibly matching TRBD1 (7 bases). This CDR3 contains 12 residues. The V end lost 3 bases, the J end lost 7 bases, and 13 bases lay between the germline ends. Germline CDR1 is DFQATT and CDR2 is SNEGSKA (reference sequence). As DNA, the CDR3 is TGCAGTGCTAGTATACAGGGGAGGGAGCAGTACTTC. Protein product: CSASIQGREQYF.

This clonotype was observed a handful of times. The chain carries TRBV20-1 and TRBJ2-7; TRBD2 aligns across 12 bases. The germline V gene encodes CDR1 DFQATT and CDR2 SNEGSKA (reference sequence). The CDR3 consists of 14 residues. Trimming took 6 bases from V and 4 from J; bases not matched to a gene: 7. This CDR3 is CSARLAGVRYEQYF. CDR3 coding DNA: TGCAGTGCGCGACTAGCGGGGGTTAGGTACGAGCAGTACTTC.

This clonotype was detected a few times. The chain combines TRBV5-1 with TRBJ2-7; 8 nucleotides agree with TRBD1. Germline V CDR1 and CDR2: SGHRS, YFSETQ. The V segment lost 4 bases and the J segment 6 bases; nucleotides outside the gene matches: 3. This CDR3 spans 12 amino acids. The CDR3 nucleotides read TGCGCCAGCAGCATAGACAGGGGCGAGCAGTACTTC. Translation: CASSIDRGEQYF.

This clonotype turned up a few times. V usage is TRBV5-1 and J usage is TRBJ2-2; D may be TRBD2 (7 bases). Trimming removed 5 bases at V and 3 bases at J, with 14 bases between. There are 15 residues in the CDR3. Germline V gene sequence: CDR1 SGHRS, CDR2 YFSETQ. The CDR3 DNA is TGCGCCAGCAGTGCGGGGGCGGTAGACACCGGGGAGCTGTTTTTT. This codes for CASSAGAVDTGELFF.

CDR3 in DNA: TGCAGCGTTGAAGTTATCAGGATAGAGACCCAGTACTTC. Its protein product is CSVEVIRIETQYF. This sequence joins TRBV29-1 and TRBJ2-5; D gene uncertain. Germline V gives CDR1 SQVTM, CDR2 ANQGSEA. Trimming shortened V by 1 base and J by 4 bases, and 10 bases separated the two germline ends. The CDR3 runs to 13 residues.

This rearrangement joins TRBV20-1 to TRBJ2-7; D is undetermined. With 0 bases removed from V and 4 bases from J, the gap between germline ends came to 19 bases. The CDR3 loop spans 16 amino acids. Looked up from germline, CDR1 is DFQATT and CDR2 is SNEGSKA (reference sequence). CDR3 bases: TGCAGTGCTAGAGAGAGAACCGAAGCCTTTAGGTACGAGCAGTACTTC. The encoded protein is CSARERTEAFRYEQYF.

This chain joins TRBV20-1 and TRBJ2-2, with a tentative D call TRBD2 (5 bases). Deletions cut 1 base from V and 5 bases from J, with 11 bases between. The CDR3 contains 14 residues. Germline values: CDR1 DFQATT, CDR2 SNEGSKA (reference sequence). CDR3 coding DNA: TGCAGTGCTAGAGCTGGGAGAACGACCGGGGAGCTGTTTTTT. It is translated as CSARAGRTTGELFF.

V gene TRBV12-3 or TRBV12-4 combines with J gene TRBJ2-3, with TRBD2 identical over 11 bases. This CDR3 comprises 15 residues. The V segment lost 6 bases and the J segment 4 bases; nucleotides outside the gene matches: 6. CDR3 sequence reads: CASSLAGGLADTQYF. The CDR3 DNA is TGTGCCAGCAGCCTAGCGGGGGGCCTCGCAGATACGCAGTATTTT.

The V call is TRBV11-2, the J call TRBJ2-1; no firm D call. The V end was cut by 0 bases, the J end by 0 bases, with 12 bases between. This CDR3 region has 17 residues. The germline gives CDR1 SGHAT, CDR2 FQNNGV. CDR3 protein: CASSLDSGTSSYNEQFF. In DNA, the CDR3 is TGTGCCAGCAGCTTAGATTCGGGCACGAGCTCCTACAATGAGCAGTTCTTC.